Below, one T cell receptor beta chain is given with its context. The protocol was immunoSEQ multiplex PCR, while the TCRdb copy is restricted to in-frame clones and leaves out a portion. The sample records approximately 100,000 clones, roughly 92% being singletons. The source of the sample is a study of control samples from healthy donors and cancer patients. The CDR3 is 15 amino acids. The germline V gene has CDR1 MNHEY and CDR2 SVGAGI. V dropped 2 bases and J dropped 4; count of bases not matched to a gene: 7. Material: blood. The sequence derives from a human donor in good health. The donor label of this sample is uncertain. The genes are TRBV6-5 and TRBJ1-2, with 7 bases matching TRBD1. The CDR3 loop reads CASSYGGRGSYGYTF. CDR3 nucleotide sequence: TGTGCCAGCAGTTACGGGGGCAGGGGGAGCTATGGCTACACCTTC.